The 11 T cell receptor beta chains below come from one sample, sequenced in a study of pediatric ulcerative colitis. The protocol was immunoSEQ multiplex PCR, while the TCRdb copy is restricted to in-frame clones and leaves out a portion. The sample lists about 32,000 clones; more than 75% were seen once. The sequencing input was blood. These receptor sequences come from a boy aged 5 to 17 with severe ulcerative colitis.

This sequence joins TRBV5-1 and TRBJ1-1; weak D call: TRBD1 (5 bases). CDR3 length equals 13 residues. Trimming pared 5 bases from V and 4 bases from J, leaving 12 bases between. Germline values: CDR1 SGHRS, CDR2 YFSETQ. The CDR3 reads CASSGTEFTEAFF. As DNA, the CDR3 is TGCGCCAGCAGTGGGACCGAGTTCACTGAAGCTTTCTTT. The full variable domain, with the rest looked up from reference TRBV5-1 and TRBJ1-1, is KAGVTQTPRYLIKTRGQQVTLSCSPISGHRSVSWYQQTPGQGLQFLFEYFSETQRNKGNFPGRFSGRQFSNSRSEMNVSTLELGDSALYLCASSGTEFTEAFFGQGTRLTVV.

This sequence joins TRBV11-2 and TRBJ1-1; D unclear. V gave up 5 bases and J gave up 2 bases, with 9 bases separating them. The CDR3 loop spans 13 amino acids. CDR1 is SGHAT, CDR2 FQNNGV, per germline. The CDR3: CASSVKFNTEAFF. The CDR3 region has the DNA TGTGCCAGCAGCGTCAAGTTCAACACTGAAGCTTTCTTT.

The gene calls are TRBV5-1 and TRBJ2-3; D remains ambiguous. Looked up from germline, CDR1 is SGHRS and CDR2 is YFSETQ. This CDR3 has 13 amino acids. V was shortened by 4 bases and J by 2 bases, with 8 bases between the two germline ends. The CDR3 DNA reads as TGCGCCAGCAGCAGCTACGACACAGATACGCAGTATTTT. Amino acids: CASSSYDTDTQYF.

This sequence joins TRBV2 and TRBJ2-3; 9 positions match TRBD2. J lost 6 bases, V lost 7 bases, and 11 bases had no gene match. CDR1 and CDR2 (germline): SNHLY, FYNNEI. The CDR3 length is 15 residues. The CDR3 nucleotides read TGTGCCAGCATTCGGGGCGGGGGGGCCTCGGATACGCAGTATTTT. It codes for CASIRGGGASDTQYF. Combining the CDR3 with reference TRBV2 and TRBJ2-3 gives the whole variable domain EPEVTQTPSHQVTQMGQEVILRCVPISNHLYFYWYRQILGQKVEFLVSFYNNEISEKSEIFDDQFSVERPDGSNFTLKIRSTKLEDSAMYFCASIRGGGASDTQYFGPGTRLTVL.

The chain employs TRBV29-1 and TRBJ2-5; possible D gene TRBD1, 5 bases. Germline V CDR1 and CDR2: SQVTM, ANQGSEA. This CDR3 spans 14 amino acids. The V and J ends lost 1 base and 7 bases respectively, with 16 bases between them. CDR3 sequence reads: CSVEVQERFGTQYF. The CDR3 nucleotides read TGCAGCGTTGAAGTACAGGAGAGGTTTGGGACCCAGTACTTC. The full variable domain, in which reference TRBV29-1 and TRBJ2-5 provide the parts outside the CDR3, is SAVISQKPSRDICQRGTSLTIQCQVDSQVTMMFWYRQQPGQSLTLIATANQGSEATYESGFVIDKFPISRPNLTFSTLTVSNMSPEDSSIYLCSVEVQERFGTQYFGPGTRLLVL.

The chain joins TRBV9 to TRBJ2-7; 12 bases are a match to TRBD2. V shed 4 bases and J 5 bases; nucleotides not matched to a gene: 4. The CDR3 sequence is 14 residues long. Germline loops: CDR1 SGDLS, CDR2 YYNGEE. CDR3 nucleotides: TGTGCCAGCAGCCTAGCGGGGGGGTTCCACGAGCAGTACTTC. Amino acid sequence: CASSLAGGFHEQYF.

CDR3 bases: TGTGCCAGCAGCTTAGAATCTTACGGCAATGAGCAGTTCTTC. It is translated as CASSLESYGNEQFF. V usage is TRBV11-2 and J usage is TRBJ2-1; D call uncertain. CDR3 length equals 14 residues. Germline V gene data show CDR1 as SGHAT and CDR2 as FQNNGV. V was cut by 0 bases and J by 6 bases, with 9 bases left in between.

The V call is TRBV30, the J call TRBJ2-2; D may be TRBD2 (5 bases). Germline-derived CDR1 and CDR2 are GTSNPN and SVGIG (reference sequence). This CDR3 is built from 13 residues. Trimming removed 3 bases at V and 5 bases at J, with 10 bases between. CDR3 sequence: CAWSEGLTGELFF. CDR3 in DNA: TGTGCCTGGAGCGAAGGACTTACCGGGGAGCTGTTTTTT.

The CDR3 sequence is CASSTRQGHGYTF. CDR3 coding DNA: TGTGCCAGCAGCACCAGACAGGGCCATGGCTACACCTTC. The chain employs TRBV7-8 and TRBJ1-2; 7 bases map to TRBD1. The CDR3 runs 13 residues. V lost 5 bases to trimming and J lost 6 bases; unmatched junction nucleotides: 6. CDR1 is SGHVS, CDR2 FQNEAQ, per germline.

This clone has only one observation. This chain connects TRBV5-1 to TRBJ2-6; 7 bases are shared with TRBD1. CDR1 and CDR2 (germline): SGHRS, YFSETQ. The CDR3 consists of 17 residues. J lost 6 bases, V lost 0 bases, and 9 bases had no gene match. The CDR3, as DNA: TGCGCCAGCAGCTTGGCGGGTACAGGGGTACTGGCCAACGTCCTGACTTTC. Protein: CASSLAGTGVLANVLTF.

In DNA form, the CDR3 reads TGTGCCAGCACCACCGGGACAGGGGGCGAGACCCAGTACTTC. Protein sequence: CASTTGTGGETQYF. The rearrangement uses TRBV9 and TRBJ2-5; TRBD1 aligns across 12 bases. Germline-derived CDR1 and CDR2 are SGDLS and YYNGEE. The CDR3 spans 14 residues. The V and J ends lost 6 bases and 5 bases, in that order; junction bases with no gene match: 5.